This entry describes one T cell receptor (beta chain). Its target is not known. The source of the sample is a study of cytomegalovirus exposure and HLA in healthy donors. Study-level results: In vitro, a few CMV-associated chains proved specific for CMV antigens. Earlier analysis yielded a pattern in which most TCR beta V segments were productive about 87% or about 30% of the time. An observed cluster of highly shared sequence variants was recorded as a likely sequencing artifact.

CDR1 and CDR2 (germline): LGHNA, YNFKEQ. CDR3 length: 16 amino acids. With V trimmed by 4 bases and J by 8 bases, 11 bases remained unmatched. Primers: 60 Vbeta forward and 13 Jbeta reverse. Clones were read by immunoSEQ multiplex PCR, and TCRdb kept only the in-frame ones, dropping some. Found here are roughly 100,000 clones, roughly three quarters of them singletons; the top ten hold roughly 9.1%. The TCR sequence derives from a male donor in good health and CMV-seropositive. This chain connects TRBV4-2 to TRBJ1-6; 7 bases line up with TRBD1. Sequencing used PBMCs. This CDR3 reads CASSPGNTGEDSPLHF. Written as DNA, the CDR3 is TGTGCCAGCAGCCCGGGAAACACAGGGGAGGATTCACCCCTCCACTTT.